The 10 T cell receptor beta chains below were found in one sample sequenced in a study of blood T cell repertoires in COVID-19 (dated by TCRdb to the early 2020s). Library preparation used the immunoSEQ multiplex PCR assay. TCRdb limited this immuneACCESS table to in-frame rearrangements with V and J called. A share of clones is missing; checked studies link under half to unresolved V genes, and the rest is unexplained. This sample gives around 200,000 clones in total; roughly four fifths of them show up just once. About 2.5% of the sample lies in the top ten. The sample consisted of peripheral blood. The receptors here all came from a middle-aged woman with active or convalescent COVID-19.

The chain uses TRBV30 and TRBJ2-1, with TRBD2 identical over 8 bases. V lost 3 bases and J lost 5; bases outside the gene matches: 9. Germline assignment: CDR1 GTSNPN and CDR2 SVGIG (reference sequence). This CDR3 is 15 amino acids long. CDR3 region: CAWSYLAGPNNEQFF. The CDR3, as DNA: TGTGCCTGGAGCTACTTAGCGGGACCTAACAATGAGCAGTTCTTC.

The rearrangement joins TRBV2 to TRBJ1-5, with 7 bases identical to TRBD1. The CDR3 consists of 16 residues. Germline V gene sequence: CDR1 SNHLY, CDR2 FYNNEI. V lost 6 bases to trimming and J lost 2 bases; unmatched junction nucleotides: 10. The CDR3 nucleotides read TGTGCCAGCAGGCCGACAGGGCTTTTTCGCAATCAGCCCCAGCATTTT. This translates into CASRPTGLFRNQPQHF.

The chain links TRBV15 to TRBJ2-1, with a possible D match to TRBD2 (5 bases). The ends were cut back, 5 bases at V and 0 bases at J, with 17 bases in the middle. Looked up from germline, CDR1 is LNHNV and CDR2 is YYDKDF (reference sequence). CDR3 length: 17 amino acids. The CDR3 is CATSPNEEVSSYNEQFF. CDR3 nucleotide sequence: TGTGCCACCAGCCCGAATGAGGAGGTGAGCTCCTACAATGAGCAGTTCTTC.

This chain uses TRBV19 with TRBJ2-7, with 7 nucleotides matching TRBD1. J lost 6 bases, V lost 4 bases, and 12 bases had no gene match. There are 15 residues in the CDR3. Germline CDR1 is LNHDA and CDR2 is SQIVND (reference sequence). The CDR3: CASSTSILQGSEQYF. The CDR3, as DNA: TGTGCCAGTAGTACCTCCATCTTACAGGGGTCCGAGCAGTACTTC.

The V call is TRBV7-8, the J call TRBJ2-7; the match to TRBD2 covers 11 bases. Germline lookup yields CDR1 SGHVS and CDR2 FQNEAQ. Trimming at V came to 3 bases and at J to 3 bases, leaving 4 bases not matched to a gene. This CDR3 region has 15 residues. This chain's CDR3 is CASSLGLAALYEQYF. The CDR3 DNA follows: TGTGCCAGCAGCTTGGGACTAGCGGCACTCTACGAGCAGTACTTC.

The chain carries TRBV6-1 and TRBJ2-3, with 7 bases identical to TRBD1. The CDR3 is made up of 17 amino acids. The V gene's germline CDR1 is MNHNS and CDR2 SASEGT. Trimming took 0 bases from V and 8 from J; bases not matched to a gene: 14. The CDR3 region is CASSEALTGFRALTQYF. The DNA of the CDR3 is TGTGCCAGCAGTGAAGCGCTGACAGGGTTTAGGGCCCTTACGCAGTATTTT.

V is TRBV6-6 and J is TRBJ1-4; D uncertain. The CDR3 covers 12 residues. Germline lookup yields CDR1 MNHNY and CDR2 SVGAGI (reference sequence). V lost 10 bases, J lost 7 bases, and 13 bases lay in between. The CDR3 DNA follows: TGTGCCACCCTGGGAGGGCGTGAAAAACTGTTTTTT. Translated, it gives CATLGGREKLFF.

The DNA for the CDR3 is TGTGCCAGCAGCTTAGGGACAGGAGACCAAGAGACCCAGTACTTC. It yields the protein CASSLGTGDQETQYF. This chain uses TRBV7-9 with TRBJ2-5, with TRBD1 matching 7 bases. This CDR3 has 15 residues. Trimming cost V 1 base and J 0 bases; bases outside gene matches: 2. Per germline, CDR1 SEHNR and CDR2 FQNEAQ (reference sequence).

The rearrangement uses TRBV15 and TRBJ1-5, with D hard to call. Between the trimmed V and J ends, which lost 0 bases and 4 bases, there was a span of 4 bases. Germline V gene data show CDR1 as LNHNV and CDR2 as YYDKDF (reference sequence). CDR3 length: 13 amino acids. The CDR3 region is CATSRDPNQPQHF. DNA of the CDR3: TGTGCCACCAGCAGAGACCCGAATCAGCCCCAGCATTTT.

This chain links TRBV5-1 with TRBJ2-1, with 9 bases matching TRBD2. Looked up from germline, CDR1 is SGHRS and CDR2 is YFSETQ. The CDR3 is 16 amino acids. After removal of 2 bases from V and 2 bases from J, the junction contained 5 bases not matched to a gene. The CDR3 coding sequence is TGCGCCAGCAGCTTTAGCGGGAGCGATCCCTACAATGAGCAGTTCTTC. This translates into CASSFSGSDPYNEQFF.